The 3 T cell receptor beta chains given below trace back to one sample, sequenced in a study of CD4+ T cells in melanoma. Produced via immunoSEQ multiplex PCR; TCRdb's table is partial and in-frame only. The sample lists 120,000 to 150,000 clones; roughly 91% were seen once. The receptors derive from a human donor with melanoma.

The chain joins TRBV11-2 to TRBJ2-3; 7 positions match TRBD2. Trimming removed 5 bases from V and 6 bases from J; junction bases left unmatched: 8. The CDR3 length is 14 residues. The germline V gene has CDR1 SGHAT and CDR2 FQNNGV. The CDR3 spells CASSVSPGGDTQYF. The CDR3 DNA follows: TGTGCCAGCAGCGTCAGCCCCGGGGGGGATACGCAGTATTTT. The complete variable domain, with remaining parts taken from reference TRBV11-2 and TRBJ2-3, reads EAGVAQSPRYKIIEKRQSVAFWCNPISGHATLYWYQQILGQGPKLLIQFQNNGVVDDSQLPKDRFSAERLKGVDSTLKIQPAKLEDSAVYLCASSVSPGGDTQYFGPGTRLTVL.

The chain recombines TRBV10-2 with TRBJ2-7; 7 bases fit TRBD2. The germline CDR1 and CDR2 sequences are WSHSY and SAAADI. This CDR3 comprises 13 residues. The ends lost 5 bases at V and 7 bases at J; junction bases unmatched: 8. CDR3 nucleotides: TGCGCCAGCAGTCTAGCGGCGGCGTTGGAGCAGTACTTC. This codes for CASSLAAALEQYF.

CDR3 residues: CASSGRGVGTDTQYF. The CDR3 DNA sequence: TGTGCCAGCAGCGGACGGGGGGTCGGCACAGATACGCAGTATTTT. V is TRBV27 and J is TRBJ2-3, with TRBD2 matching over 7 bases. The germline V gene encodes CDR1 MNHEY and CDR2 SMNVEV (reference sequence). This CDR3 is built from 15 residues. V lost 6 bases, J lost 1 base, and 7 bases stayed unmatched.